These 18 T cell receptor beta chains were all obtained from the same sample, sequenced in a study of shared clonotypes between healthy human individuals. This table comes from immunoSEQ multiplex PCR, and its TCRdb copy is limited to in-frame clones, with some not included. Of around 1.6 million clones in the sample, nearly 99% were seen once. Sequences were obtained from naive CD4+ T cells sorted from blood. Sample subset: CD45RA+ positively selected. These receptors all stem from a man aged 25-45 years in good health.

V is TRBV28 and J is TRBJ2-1; D uncertain. The CDR3 spans 15 residues. Germline-derived CDR1 and CDR2 are MDHEN and SYDVKM. V was trimmed by 3 bases and J by 6 bases, leaving 15 bases between them. Here the CDR3 DNA reads TGTGCCAGCAGTTTTTTCCGGTCGGATGGCAATGAGCAGTTCTTC. Translating it yields CASSFFRSDGNEQFF.

The V gene is TRBV9, the J gene TRBJ1-2, with TRBD1 as a possible D gene (6 bases). Germline CDR1 is SGDLS and CDR2 is YYNGEE. V was pared by 0 bases and J by 8 bases, with 11 bases between. CDR3 size: 13 residues. The CDR3 DNA follows: TGTGCCAGCAGCGTAGACAGGGTAGGGGGCTACACCTTC. Translating it yields CASSVDRVGGYTF.

The gene calls are TRBV4-3 and TRBJ2-3; D is possibly TRBD2 (6 bases). The CDR3 is made up of 15 amino acids. Trimming took 6 bases from V and 2 from J, leaving 15 bases between them. Looked up from germline, CDR1 is LGHNA and CDR2 is YSLEER. Here the CDR3 reads CASSSSGPNTDTQYF. CDR3 nucleotide sequence: TGCGCCAGCAGTTCAAGCGGGCCCAACACAGATACGCAGTATTTT.

The J gene is TRBJ2-1, the V gene TRBV18; D is undetermined. The germline gives CDR1 KGHSH, CDR2 LQKENI. Trimming took 3 bases from V and 5 from J, leaving 11 bases between them. The CDR3 totals 14 residues. CDR3 sequence (DNA): TGTGCCAGCTCACCCCTATCGGCGGACAATGAGCAGTTCTTC. Translated, it gives CASSPLSADNEQFF.

The chain uses TRBV4-3 and TRBJ2-5, with a tentative D call TRBD2 (5 bases). Germline CDR1 is LGHNA and CDR2 is YSLEER. V lost 4 bases and J 4 bases, leaving 16 bases between the germline ends. The CDR3 has 15 residues. The CDR3 region is CASSLTPGWRETQYF. CDR3 DNA: TGCGCCAGCAGCCTAACTCCGGGATGGAGAGAGACCCAGTACTTC.

The chain carries TRBV2 and TRBJ2-7; TRBD1 matches at 9 bases. The CDR3 totals 14 residues. V was clipped by 5 bases and J by 2 bases; unmatched bases: 4. Germline CDR1 and CDR2: SNHLY and FYNNEI. CDR3 sequence: CASSLGTGPYEQYF. As DNA, the CDR3 is TGTGCCAGCAGTTTAGGGACAGGGCCCTACGAGCAGTACTTC.

CDR3 nucleotides: TGTGCCAGCAGTTACTATACAGGGAGGGGACAGCCCCAGCATTTT. It yields the protein CASSYYTGRGQPQHF. The V and J genes are TRBV6-6 and TRBJ1-5; tentatively, D is TRBD1 (6 bases). The CDR3 spans 15 residues. V lost 1 base and J 7 bases, leaving 14 bases between the germline ends. CDR1 is MNHNY and CDR2 is SVGAGI in the germline V gene (reference sequence).

The V call is TRBV13, the J call TRBJ2-3; D gene ambiguous. V was cut by 5 bases and J by 6 bases, with 9 bases left in between. There are 12 residues in the CDR3. The germline gives CDR1 PRHDT, CDR2 FYEKMQ (reference sequence). This CDR3 is CASSPYLDTQYF. For the CDR3, the DNA is TGTGCCAGCAGCCCCTATCTGGATACGCAGTATTTT.

The rearrangement joins TRBV15 to TRBJ2-3; TRBD2 agrees at 13 bases. This CDR3 is built from 18 residues. CDR1 and CDR2 (germline): LNHNV, YYDKDF (reference sequence). With 4 bases clipped from V and 4 bases from J, the junction kept 11 bases outside the gene matches. In nucleotides, the CDR3 is TGTGCCACCAGCATAGCCGGGACTAGCGGGAAGGGGTCAGATACGCAGTATTTT. Its translation: CATSIAGTSGKGSDTQYF.

DNA for the CDR3: TGTGCCTGGAGTCCTAGGGGGCCGGGCAATCAGCCCCAGCATTTT. Its protein is CAWSPRGPGNQPQHF. This chain links TRBV30 with TRBJ1-5; 7 nucleotides match TRBD1. The CDR3 consists of 15 residues. CDR1 and CDR2 from the germline V gene are GTSNPN and SVGIG (reference sequence). J gave up 2 bases and V 2 bases, and 6 bases lay outside the gene matches.

This chain uses TRBV6-5 with TRBJ2-2; possibly TRBD2 for D (7 bases). This CDR3 contains 16 residues. V lost 4 bases, J lost 5 bases, and 17 bases lay in between. In germline, CDR1 is MNHEY, CDR2 SVGAGI. CDR3: CASSFRAGEGTGELFF. The CDR3 nucleotides are TGTGCCAGCAGTTTTAGAGCAGGGGAGGGAACCGGGGAGCTGTTTTTT.

This rearrangement joins TRBV5-1 to TRBJ1-1; a weak D match, TRBD1 (6 bases). The CDR3 length is 14 residues. CDR1 is SGHRS and CDR2 is YFSETQ in the germline V gene. V was clipped by 1 base and J by 3 bases, with 10 bases between them. The chain's CDR3 is CASSLPQGHTEAFF. CDR3 coding DNA: TGCGCCAGCAGCTTGCCACAGGGCCACACTGAAGCTTTCTTT.

The chain is built from TRBV30 and TRBJ1-4, with D tentatively TRBD1 (5 bases). CDR3 length: 13 residues. CDR1 and CDR2 (germline): GTSNPN, SVGIG (reference sequence). V dropped 4 bases and J dropped 8 bases, with 14 bases sitting between them. CDR3 coding DNA: TGTGCCTGGAACCGAGGGGCAAGCGAAAAACTGTTTTTT. Translated: CAWNRGASEKLFF.

This sequence joins TRBV5-1 and TRBJ1-1; 7 nucleotides align to TRBD1. J lost 4 bases, V lost 4 bases, and 10 bases had no gene match. The V gene's germline CDR1 is SGHRS and CDR2 YFSETQ. This CDR3 region has 15 residues. DNA for the CDR3: TGCGCCAGCAGCATCCCACGACAGGGTCTCACTGAAGCTTTCTTT. It translates to CASSIPRQGLTEAFF.

The chain uses TRBV7-2 and TRBJ1-1; D gene uncertain. The germline CDR1 and CDR2 sequences are SGHTA and FQGNSA. The V end was cut by 1 base, the J end by 1 base, with 10 bases between. This CDR3 spans 15 amino acids. Here the CDR3 DNA reads TGTGCCAGCAGCTTAGTTATCAAGAGGAACACTGAAGCTTTCTTT. It specifies CASSLVIKRNTEAFF.

The chain combines TRBV29-1 with TRBJ2-2; D uncertain. Trimming pared 6 bases from V and 4 bases from J, leaving 6 bases between. The CDR3 is made up of 11 amino acids. The V gene's germline CDR1 is SQVTM and CDR2 ANQGSEA. The CDR3 is CSVRVTGELFF. Written as DNA, the CDR3 is TGCAGCGTAAGGGTCACCGGGGAGCTGTTTTTT.

This chain connects TRBV9 to TRBJ1-4, with a tentative D call TRBD1 (6 bases). CDR3 length equals 18 residues. CDR1 is SGDLS, CDR2 YYNGEE, per germline. V lost 4 bases to trimming and J lost 0 bases, with 19 bases between them. CDR3 protein: CASSPVPGAVTTNEKLFF. The CDR3 nucleotides are TGTGCCAGCAGCCCAGTCCCAGGGGCAGTTACAACTAATGAAAAACTGTTTTTT.

V usage is TRBV28 and J usage is TRBJ2-7, with D tentatively TRBD1 (7 bases). Trimming cost V 7 bases and J 4 bases, with 17 bases left between them. This CDR3 is built from 14 residues. In germline, CDR1 is MDHEN, CDR2 SYDVKM. The CDR3 coding sequence is TGTGCCAGCACCCAGGGGGGAGGCAGATACGAGCAGTACTTC. Translation: CASTQGGGRYEQYF.